These T cell receptor beta chains were read from a single sample in a study of cytomegalovirus exposure and HLA in healthy donors. TCRdb keeps only in-frame clones here, not all; method: immunoSEQ multiplex PCR. In the table there are around 80,000 clones, 60% to 85% of which are singletons. The specimen was PBMCs. The receptor source for this set is a man aged 35-49 years in good health and CMV-seronegative. The CDR3 runs from the conserved cysteine through the conserved F or W. The D gene is left open where the match is weak. Clone size appears in some rows only: once, few, many, or a class for an expanded clone.

CDR3 DNA | CDR3 protein | D gene | V gene | clone size | J gene
TGTGCCAGCAGACTAGCGGGGGGGGGAGAGACCCAGTACTTC | CASRLAGGGETQYF | TRBD2 | TRBV6-6 | NA | TRBJ2-5
TGTGCCAGCAGCCCCGGTTCGGCCCGGGGGTTCAATGAGCAGTTCTTC | CASSPGSARGFNEQFF | NA | TRBV5-4 | NA | TRBJ2-1
TGTGCCAGCAGCTTAGGCGGTGGCCAGATGTACGAGCAGTACTTC | CASSLGGGQMYEQYF | NA | TRBV7-3 | once | TRBJ2-7
TGTGCCTGGGCACCTACAGGGAGTGGTGGGACCCAGTACTTC | CAWAPTGSGGTQYF | NA | TRBV30 | NA | TRBJ2-5
TGTGCCAGCAGCGTAGAAGGGACTAACACTGAAGCTTTCTTT | CASSVEGTNTEAFF | NA | TRBV9 | NA | TRBJ1-1
TGCGCCAGCAGCCAAGACAGGGTCTATGGCTACACCTTC | CASSQDRVYGYTF | NA | TRBV4-3 | NA | TRBJ1-2
TGTGCCAGCAGCCCCCCCACAGGGGGCAACACAGATACGCAGTATTTT | CASSPPTGGNTDTQYF | TRBD1 | TRBV28 | NA | TRBJ2-3
TGCAGCGCCACAGTAGGGACTAGCTCCTACAATGAGCAGTTCTTC | CSATVGTSSYNEQFF | TRBD2 | TRBV29-1 | NA | TRBJ2-1
TGTGCCAGCAGTTTAGCGGCGGGCACAGATACGCAGTATTTT | CASSLAAGTDTQYF | NA | TRBV27 | few | TRBJ2-3
TGTGCCAGCAGTTGGCAAGCCGGGACAGGGGAGTATACGGTAAGTTCACCCCTCCACTTT | CASSWQAGTGEYTVSSPLHF | TRBD1 | TRBV28 | NA | TRBJ1-6
TGTGCCAGCAGCCTGGACAGCAGCATGAACACTGAAGCTTTCTTT | CASSLDSSMNTEAFF | NA | TRBV25-1 | once | TRBJ1-1
TGTGCCAGCCTCGTATCAGGGTTAGGCGTGGACACTGAAGCTTTCTTT | CASLVSGLGVDTEAFF | NA | TRBV19 | few | TRBJ1-1
TGTGCCAGCAGTTCGACAGGGGGTGTGACGAATGAGCAGTTCTTC | CASSSTGGVTNEQFF | TRBD1 | TRBV28 | NA | TRBJ2-1
TGCGCCAGCAGCCAAGATATCAGGACAAGCAATCAGCCCCAGCATTTT | CASSQDIRTSNQPQHF | NA | TRBV4-3 | few | TRBJ1-5
TGTGCCAGCAGCTCCCCCCTTTGGCGGGTAAATGAGCAGTTCTTC | CASSSPLWRVNEQFF | NA | TRBV7-9 | once | TRBJ2-1
TGTGCCAGCAGCCGCCTGACAGGTGGCGAGCAGTACTTC | CASSRLTGGEQYF | NA | TRBV14 | NA | TRBJ2-7
TGCAGCGGCCGGACTGGGGTCGGGCTTTACAATGAGCAGTTCTTC | CSGRTGVGLYNEQFF | NA | TRBV29-1 | NA | TRBJ2-1
TGTGCCAGCAGTCAGACAGGACCTGCCTACGAGCAGTACTTC | CASSQTGPAYEQYF | NA | TRBV7-9 | NA | TRBJ2-7
TGCGCCAGCAGCTTGTTACAGGGCGCCTACGAGCAGTACTTC | CASSLLQGAYEQYF | NA | TRBV5-1 | NA | TRBJ2-7
TGTGCCAGCAGCGAAGGACAGGGCCCACACGGCTACACCTTC | CASSEGQGPHGYTF | TRBD1 | TRBV7-9 | NA | TRBJ1-2
TGTGCCAGCGGTACACCGGGGGGGACTAGCGGGAGGCATGAGCAGTTCTTC | CASGTPGGTSGRHEQFF | TRBD2 | TRBV19 | NA | TRBJ2-1
TGTGCCAGCAGCTTAGAAACAGCATATGGCTACACCTTC | CASSLETAYGYTF | NA | TRBV7-9 | once | TRBJ1-2
TGTGCCAGCAGTGAGGGCGGGTACTCCTACAATGAGCAGTTCTTC | CASSEGGYSYNEQFF | NA | TRBV2 | NA | TRBJ2-1